This T cell receptor (beta chain) was profiled in a study of T cell responses to AZD1222 COVID-19 vaccine. Study-level findings and limits: The span of vaccine-associated CD4 TCRs extended across spike, with dominance at 160-218 and 743-854.

TCRdb's copy holds only in-frame clones and misses some; the assay was immunoSEQ multiplex PCR. The table includes roughly 91,000 clones, about 88% detected once. In its sample, this clone was seen once. The antigen is not known. This CDR3 is 14 amino acids long. The J segment lost 6 bases and the V segment lost 0 bases, leaving 2 bases of the junction unmatched. Germline loops: CDR1 MNHEY, CDR2 SVGEGT. This specimen was peripheral blood, taken on day 0 of AZD1222 vaccination. The receptor comes from an adult in good health. The chain is built from TRBV6-2 or TRBV6-3 and TRBJ1-5; 7 positions agree with TRBD1. The chain's CDR3 is CASSYSTGTQPQHF. CDR3 DNA sequence: TGTGCCAGCAGTTACTCGACAGGGACTCAGCCCCAGCATTTT.